This entry lists 20 T cell receptor beta chains sequenced from one sample in a study of cytomegalovirus exposure and HLA in healthy donors. PCR involved 60 Vbeta and 13 Jbeta primers. The table came from immunoSEQ multiplex PCR; TCRdb's copy has only in-frame clones and leaves some out. The table lists 150,000 or so clones, about 75% of them singletons. The sample consisted of PBMCs. All receptors derive from a female donor in good health and CMV-seronegative.

V usage is TRBV30 and J usage is TRBJ1-6; TRBD1 is a possible D gene (6 bases). CDR3 length: 13 residues. The V gene lost 7 bases and the J gene lost 6 bases, with 13 bases spanning the gap. Germline assignment: CDR1 GTSNPN and CDR2 SVGIG (reference sequence). In nucleotides, the CDR3 is TGTGCCTCCCTCGGACAGCCTAATTCACCCCTCCACTTT. The encoded protein is CASLGQPNSPLHF.

This chain uses TRBV5-1 with TRBJ1-1; the D is unclear. The length of the CDR3 is 14 residues. Germline CDR1 SGHRS, CDR2 YFSETQ. Trimming pared 7 bases from V and 1 base from J, leaving 14 bases between. The CDR3 nucleotides are TGCGCCAGCTTCCTCGACGCGGGGAACACTGAAGCTTTCTTT. Protein product: CASFLDAGNTEAFF. The entire variable domain, with the rest obtained from reference TRBV5-1 and TRBJ1-1, is as follows: KAGVTQTPRYLIKTRGQQVTLSCSPISGHRSVSWYQQTPGQGLQFLFEYFSETQRNKGNFPGRFSGRQFSNSRSEMNVSTLELGDSALYLCASFLDAGNTEAFFGQGTRLTVV.

V and J are TRBV7-7 and TRBJ1-6; D is possibly TRBD1 (5 bases). V was cut by 3 bases and J by 8 bases, with 8 bases left in between. Germline V gene lookup returns CDR1 SSHAT and CDR2 FNYEAQ (reference sequence). The CDR3 has 13 amino acids. CDR3 sequence (DNA): TGTGCCAGCAGCTTGCAGGGTGATTCACCCCTCCACTTT. Translation gives CASSLQGDSPLHF.

The gene calls are TRBV2 and TRBJ2-3; the match to TRBD1 covers 10 bases. Germline CDR1 and CDR2: SNHLY and FYNNEI. V shed 6 bases and J 4 bases; nucleotides not matched to a gene: 7. The CDR3 totals 15 residues. For the CDR3, the DNA is TGTGCCAGCAGCGCCGGGACAGGGGCCCCAGATACGCAGTATTTT. Residues: CASSAGTGAPDTQYF.

CDR3 bases: TGTGCCAGCAGTTACTCCCAGGGGGGCAATGAAAAACTGTTTTTT. This encodes CASSYSQGGNEKLFF. This chain joins TRBV6-5 and TRBJ1-4, with TRBD1 identical over 7 bases. The CDR3 loop spans 15 amino acids. The V gene's germline CDR1 is MNHEY and CDR2 SVGAGI. Losses at the gene ends were 0 bases for V and 5 bases for J; bases not matched to a gene: 3.

The gene calls are TRBV7-9 and TRBJ1-5, with a tentative D call TRBD1 (6 bases). The germline V gene encodes CDR1 SEHNR and CDR2 FQNEAQ (reference sequence). The CDR3 runs 17 residues. V dropped 4 bases and J dropped 2 bases, with 18 bases sitting between them. This CDR3 is CASSSTTGITGNQPQHF. As DNA, the CDR3 is TGTGCCAGCAGCTCAACTACAGGGATTACGGGCAATCAGCCCCAGCATTTT.

V gene TRBV30 combines with J gene TRBJ2-2; D may be TRBD1 (6 bases). Between the trimmed V and J ends, which lost 0 bases and 3 bases, there was a span of 8 bases. This CDR3 is built from 14 residues. Germline CDR1 GTSNPN, CDR2 SVGIG (reference sequence). The CDR3 DNA sequence: TGTGCCTGGAGTGTGGGGGCCTACACCGGGGAGCTGTTTTTT. This translates into CAWSVGAYTGELFF.

The chain has TRBV5-1 and TRBJ2-7; 7 nucleotides match TRBD1. The CDR3 consists of 14 residues. V lost 4 bases to trimming and J lost 9 bases; unmatched junction nucleotides: 13. The V gene's germline CDR1 is SGHRS and CDR2 YFSETQ. Written as DNA, the CDR3 is TGCGCCAGCAGCCCCACAGGGGCCACCGGTGGGCAGTACTTC. Protein sequence: CASSPTGATGGQYF.

V and J are TRBV30 and TRBJ2-7; 12 nucleotides line up with TRBD2. CDR1 and CDR2 (germline): GTSNPN, SVGIG (reference sequence). This CDR3 is 15 amino acids long. The V gene end was trimmed by 3 bases and the J gene end by 5 bases; junction bases not matched to a gene: 8. The CDR3 nucleotides read TGTGCCTGGAGGGGAACTAGCGGGGGGTTGAACGAGCAGTACTTC. This sequence encodes CAWRGTSGGLNEQYF.

The CDR3 loop is CAREGVRGLRSPLHF. CDR3 bases: TGCGCCAGAGAGGGGGTCAGGGGTCTTAGATCACCCCTCCACTTT. The V call is TRBV10-1, the J call TRBJ1-6; maybe TRBD1 (6 bases). Germline CDR1 WNHNN, CDR2 SYGVQD (reference sequence). The germline V and J ends were trimmed by 9 bases and 10 bases, with 22 bases remaining between them. The CDR3 is made up of 15 amino acids.

This chain connects TRBV9 to TRBJ1-2; 7 bases are shared with TRBD1. With V trimmed by 3 bases and J by 0 bases, 8 bases remained unmatched. The germline CDR1 and CDR2 sequences are SGDLS and YYNGEE. This CDR3 is 16 amino acids long. The CDR3 loop reads CASSARKGQSNYGYTF. CDR3 nucleotide sequence: TGTGCCAGCAGCGCCCGGAAGGGACAGTCTAACTATGGCTACACCTTC.

The chain is built from TRBV6-5 and TRBJ1-6, with 11 bases fitting TRBD1. CDR1 and CDR2 from the germline V gene are MNHEY and SVGAGI. The CDR3 spans 14 residues. V trimming: 5 bases; J trimming: 6 bases; junction bases outside the gene matches: 0. In DNA, the CDR3 is TGTGCCAGCAGTGGGACAGGGGGTAATTCACCCCTCCACTTT. It translates to CASSGTGGNSPLHF.

The V gene is TRBV10-3, the J gene TRBJ1-4; a weak D match, TRBD1 (6 bases). The germline gives CDR1 ENHRY, CDR2 SYGVKD. V shed 2 bases and J shed 8 bases, with 15 bases lying between them. The CDR3 spans 15 residues. DNA of the CDR3: TGTGCCATCAGTGAGAAGGGGGTAAAGGACGAAAAACTGTTTTTT. Translation gives CAISEKGVKDEKLFF.

CDR3 residues: CATSRDGHYNEQFF. Written as DNA, the CDR3 is TGTGCCACCAGCAGAGACGGACACTACAATGAGCAGTTCTTC. The V gene is TRBV15, the J gene TRBJ2-1; D is perhaps TRBD1 (5 bases). Germline lookup yields CDR1 LNHNV and CDR2 YYDKDF (reference sequence). CDR3 length: 14 amino acids. V lost 0 bases, J lost 3 bases, and 6 bases lay in between.

Notes on this clone: One end of the junction does not line up with germline, which may come from a read error. The J gene is TRBJ2-7, the V gene TRBV5-6; 9 bases are a match to TRBD2. This CDR3 has 16 residues. Germline CDR1 is SGHDT and CDR2 is YYEEEE. CDR3 region: CASSGPGLAPSHEQYF. The DNA for the CDR3 is TGTGCCAGCAGCGGGCCGGGACTAGCTCCCTCCCACGAGCAGTACTTC.

The chain employs TRBV5-1 and TRBJ1-1; a weak D match, TRBD1 (6 bases). V was trimmed by 4 bases and J by 1 base, leaving 11 bases between them. CDR3 size: 14 residues. Germline V gene sequence: CDR1 SGHRS, CDR2 YFSETQ. The CDR3 region has the DNA TGCGCCAGCAGCCCTATGACAGGGAACACTGAAGCTTTCTTT. Its protein product is CASSPMTGNTEAFF. Filled out from reference TRBV5-1 and TRBJ1-1, the complete variable domain reads KAGVTQTPRYLIKTRGQQVTLSCSPISGHRSVSWYQQTPGQGLQFLFEYFSETQRNKGNFPGRFSGRQFSNSRSEMNVSTLELGDSALYLCASSPMTGNTEAFFGQGTRLTVV.

The sample holds a few counts of this clone. The rearrangement joins TRBV10-3 to TRBJ1-6, with TRBD1 matching 9 bases. Germline V gene data show CDR1 as ENHRY and CDR2 as SYGVKD. CDR3 length equals 14 residues. With 6 bases clipped from V and 7 bases from J, the junction kept 4 bases outside the gene matches. This CDR3 is CAISGTGMNSPLHF. The DNA of the CDR3 is TGTGCCATCAGCGGGACAGGGATGAATTCACCCCTCCACTTT.

The chain employs TRBV7-9 and TRBJ1-5, with D perhaps TRBD1 (6 bases). The CDR3 is 15 residues long. With 4 bases removed from V and 4 bases from J, the gap between germline ends came to 14 bases. Germline CDR1 and CDR2: SEHNR and FQNEAQ (reference sequence). The CDR3 nucleotides are TGTGCCAGCAGCTCCAGGGAGGGGGTGAATCAGCCCCAGCATTTT. It translates to CASSSREGVNQPQHF. The variable domain in full, with the rest retrieved from reference TRBV7-9 and TRBJ1-5, is DTGVSQNPRHKITKRGQNVTFRCDPISEHNRLYWYRQTLGQGPEFLTYFQNEAQLEKSRLLSDRFSAERPKGSFSTLEIQRTEQGDSAMYLCASSSREGVNQPQHFGDGTRLSIL.

The V gene is TRBV20-1, the J gene TRBJ1-4; maybe TRBD1 (5 bases). Germline CDR1 is DFQATT and CDR2 is SNEGSKA (reference sequence). CDR3 size: 11 residues. V was shortened by 6 bases and J by 8 bases, with 10 bases between the two germline ends. Written as DNA, the CDR3 is TGCAGTGCGTCGACAGACGAAAAACTGTTTTTT. It is translated as CSASTDEKLFF.

This clone appeared a few times. V gene TRBV7-9 combines with J gene TRBJ2-7; TRBD1 matches at 8 bases. V shed 1 base, J shed 0 bases, and the junction held 11 bases outside the gene matches. The germline V gene has CDR1 SEHNR and CDR2 FQNEAQ (reference sequence). CDR3 size: 18 residues. In DNA, the CDR3 is TGTGCCAGCAGCTTAGTGGCGGACAGGGTTTTCCTCTCCTACGAGCAGTACTTC. This encodes CASSLVADRVFLSYEQYF.